These 18 T cell receptor beta chains share one sample of origin, sequenced in a study of shared T cell receptors in the human thymus. Clones were sequenced by immunoSEQ multiplex PCR, and TCRdb holds only the in-frame ones, with some missing. The sample lists 640,000 or so clones; around 87% were seen once. These data were also filed under a second study, of human thymus T cells.

Input material: thymocytes. Every receptor here comes from a boy under three years old with a congenital heart defect.

The rearrangement links TRBV19 to TRBJ1-1, with TRBD1 as a possible D gene (5 bases). The CDR3 loop spans 15 amino acids. Germline lookup yields CDR1 LNHDA and CDR2 SQIVND (reference sequence). V was trimmed by 5 bases and J by 1 base, leaving 14 bases between them. In DNA, the CDR3 is TGTGCCAGTAGTCGAAAGACAGTGACGAACACTGAAGCTTTCTTT. Amino acid sequence: CASSRKTVTNTEAFF.

CDR3: CASSRTVGQPQHF. The CDR3 nucleotides read TGTGCCAGTAGTCGGACAGTTGGACAGCCCCAGCATTTT. This chain uses TRBV19 with TRBJ1-5; TRBD1 is a possible D gene (6 bases). Trimming took off 5 bases at V and 7 bases at J, with 12 bases between the two ends. CDR3 length equals 13 residues. Germline assignment: CDR1 LNHDA and CDR2 SQIVND (reference sequence).

V usage is TRBV2 and J usage is TRBJ1-5, with D possibly matching TRBD1 (6 bases). The CDR3 loop spans 20 amino acids. V was pared by 1 base and J by 7 bases, with 29 bases between. Germline V gene data show CDR1 as SNHLY and CDR2 as FYNNEI. This CDR3 reads CASSEGRSNRDREGGQPQHF. The CDR3 region has the DNA TGTGCCAGCAGTGAAGGAAGGTCGAACAGGGATCGGGAAGGGGGACAGCCCCAGCATTTT. The whole variable domain, filled in from reference TRBV2 and TRBJ1-5, reads EPEVTQTPSHQVTQMGQEVILRCVPISNHLYFYWYRQILGQKVEFLVSFYNNEISEKSEIFDDQFSVERPDGSNFTLKIRSTKLEDSAMYFCASSEGRSNRDREGGQPQHFGDGTRLSIL.

The gene calls are TRBV5-4 and TRBJ2-3; 14 bases are shared with TRBD2. Germline V CDR1 and CDR2: SGHNT, YYREEE (reference sequence). The junction had 5 bases not matched to a gene; V was cut back by 3 bases and J by 2 bases. This CDR3 is built from 17 residues. CDR3 residues: CASSSGLAGESTDTQYF. CDR3 DNA: TGTGCCAGCAGCTCGGGACTAGCGGGAGAATCCACAGATACGCAGTATTTT.

The sample holds a few counts of this clone. This chain joins TRBV10-3 and TRBJ2-1; 11 nucleotides line up with TRBD2. Germline CDR1 is ENHRY and CDR2 is SYGVKD. This CDR3 comprises 17 residues. The V segment lost 4 bases and the J segment 1 base; nucleotides outside the gene matches: 6. The CDR3 here is CAISGGSSGGSYNEQFF. The CDR3 DNA is TGTGCCATCAGTGGCGGCTCTAGCGGGGGGTCCTACAATGAGCAGTTCTTC.

The V call is TRBV4-3, the J call TRBJ2-6; 10 bases map to TRBD1. The trim removed 1 base at V and 0 bases at J, leaving 0 bases unmatched. Germline V gene lookup returns CDR1 LGHNA and CDR2 YSLEER. The CDR3 consists of 17 residues. CDR3 sequence: CASSQGTGGSGANVLTF. The CDR3 DNA reads as TGCGCCAGCAGCCAAGGGACAGGGGGCTCTGGGGCCAACGTCCTGACTTTC.

The V gene is TRBV27, the J gene TRBJ2-7, with D tentatively TRBD1 (6 bases). V lost 8 bases and J lost 6, with 17 bases in between. This CDR3 has 13 amino acids. Germline V gene lookup returns CDR1 MNHEY and CDR2 SMNVEV (reference sequence). The CDR3 bases are TGTGCCAGCGCAAAGAACAGGGTTCGCGAGCAGTACTTC. Translation: CASAKNRVREQYF.

This chain uses TRBV4-3 with TRBJ2-7; D is ambiguous. This CDR3 is 16 amino acids long. In germline, CDR1 is LGHNA, CDR2 YSLEER. Trimming cost V 4 bases and J 5 bases, with 21 bases left between them. CDR3 nucleotides: TGCGCCAGCAGCCCCAGATTATCTCACGGAGTCGACGAGCAGTACTTC. It encodes CASSPRLSHGVDEQYF.

V and J are TRBV27 and TRBJ2-2; D is possibly TRBD2 (5 bases). This CDR3 comprises 14 residues. Germline V gives CDR1 MNHEY, CDR2 SMNVEV (reference sequence). V lost 5 bases and J lost 9, with 16 bases in between. The CDR3 is CASSPGRGTRELFF. CDR3 coding DNA: TGTGCCAGCAGTCCCGGACGGGGTACCCGGGAGCTGTTTTTT.

This chain links TRBV5-1 with TRBJ2-7; 8 bases map to TRBD2. The germline V gene encodes CDR1 SGHRS and CDR2 YFSETQ. The CDR3 sequence is 16 residues long. Trimming removed 4 bases from V and 5 bases from J; junction bases left unmatched: 14. The CDR3 spells CASSLTSGTRLDEQYF. The CDR3 DNA reads as TGCGCCAGCAGCCTAACCTCCGGGACTAGGCTTGACGAGCAGTACTTC. Combining the CDR3 with reference TRBV5-1 and TRBJ2-7 gives the whole variable domain KAGVTQTPRYLIKTRGQQVTLSCSPISGHRSVSWYQQTPGQGLQFLFEYFSETQRNKGNFPGRFSGRQFSNSRSEMNVSTLELGDSALYLCASSLTSGTRLDEQYFGPGTRLTVT.

V is TRBV4-2 and J is TRBJ2-3, with 7 bases aligning to TRBD2. J lost 2 bases, V lost 0 bases, and 5 bases had no gene match. The CDR3 runs to 16 residues. From germline, CDR1 is LGHNA and CDR2 YNFKEQ. The CDR3 bases are TGTGCCAGCAGCCAAGATTCGGGAGGAACCACAGATACGCAGTATTTT. It translates to CASSQDSGGTTDTQYF.

The chain recombines TRBV28 with TRBJ2-7; no reliable D call. This CDR3 is built from 12 residues. Trimming pared 2 bases from V and 2 bases from J, leaving 4 bases between. Germline lookup yields CDR1 MDHEN and CDR2 SYDVKM. The CDR3 protein is CASSLEAYEQYF. In DNA form, the CDR3 reads TGTGCCAGCAGTTTAGAGGCCTACGAGCAGTACTTC. Together with reference TRBV28 and TRBJ2-7, the CDR3 gives the full variable domain: DVKVTQSSRYLVKRTGEKVFLECVQDMDHENMFWYRQDPGLGLRLIYFSYDVKMKEKGDIPEGYSVSREKKERFSLILESASTNQTSMYLCASSLEAYEQYFGPGTRLTVT.

The V and J genes are TRBV2 and TRBJ1-2, with D hard to call. The CDR3 extends over 13 amino acids. Germline V gene sequence: CDR1 SNHLY, CDR2 FYNNEI. V was clipped by 9 bases and J by 0 bases, with 11 bases between them. Here the CDR3 DNA reads TGTGCCAGGGAGGACCGAGCTAACTATGGCTACACCTTC. Translated, it gives CAREDRANYGYTF.

This clone was picked up a small number of times. J is TRBJ1-2 and V is TRBV5-1, with D possibly TRBD1 on 6 matching bases. Germline V gene sequence: CDR1 SGHRS, CDR2 YFSETQ. Trimming left V 4 bases short and J 8 bases short, with 24 bases between. The CDR3 sequence is 16 residues long. DNA for the CDR3: TGCGCCAGCAGCGTAGGGGCGGGGGACATCTTAGAGGGCTACACCTTC. This translates into CASSVGAGDILEGYTF.

The genes are TRBV4-3 and TRBJ2-2, with TRBD1 matching over 8 bases. The CDR3 is 14 amino acids. The germline V gene encodes CDR1 LGHNA and CDR2 YSLEER. V shed 11 bases and J 0 bases; nucleotides not matched to a gene: 5. The CDR3 DNA is TGCGCCGCCCGGGGACAGGCGAACACCGGGGAGCTGTTTTTT. Residues: CAARGQANTGELFF.

The chain links TRBV27 to TRBJ2-1; 10 nucleotides match TRBD2. Trimming at V came to 3 bases and at J to 10 bases, leaving 6 bases not matched to a gene. Germline CDR1 MNHEY, CDR2 SMNVEV (reference sequence). CDR3 length: 14 residues. The CDR3 spells CASSFSGRFAEQFF. In nucleotides, the CDR3 is TGTGCCAGCAGTTTTAGCGGGAGGTTCGCGGAGCAGTTCTTC.

The chain employs TRBV4-1 and TRBJ1-1, with 7 nucleotides matching TRBD1. The CDR3 covers 15 residues. Trimming cost V 5 bases and J 4 bases; bases outside gene matches: 10. Germline CDR1 MGHRA, CDR2 YSYEKL. The DNA for the CDR3 is TGCGCCAGCAGCGAACAGGGGAGATTGAGCACTGAAGCTTTCTTT. Translating gives CASSEQGRLSTEAFF.

This chain connects TRBV30 to TRBJ2-2; the D gene is possibly TRBD2 (6 bases). This CDR3 spans 16 amino acids. CDR1 is GTSNPN, CDR2 SVGIG, per germline (reference sequence). Trimming stripped 4 bases from V and 0 bases from J, with 15 bases between. The CDR3 DNA sequence: TGTGCCTGGAAGGGGACTGGACCTTCGAACACCGGGGAGCTGTTTTTT. Its protein is CAWKGTGPSNTGELFF.